The rows below give T cell receptor beta chains drawn from one sample of a study of shared clonotypes between healthy human individuals. The protocol was immunoSEQ multiplex PCR, while the TCRdb copy is restricted to in-frame clones and leaves out a portion. The table shows 600,000 to 800,000 clones, with approximately 72% occurring only once. The sample consisted of memory CD4+ T cells sorted from blood. Receptor source: a woman aged 25-40 years in good health. CDR3s include the opening cysteine and the closing phenylalanine or tryptophan. Fields, in order: CDR3 protein, J gene, V gene.

CDR3 protein: CASMFVSGGTGELFF; J gene: TRBJ2-2; V gene: TRBV2
CDR3 protein: CASSQGTGLTSYEQYF; J gene: TRBJ2-7; V gene: TRBV4-2
CDR3 protein: CASSLGTTDEQFF; J gene: TRBJ2-1; V gene: TRBV7-2
CDR3 protein: CASSGRGGKETQYF; J gene: TRBJ2-5; V gene: TRBV25-1
CDR3 protein: CASSSISRSNQPQHF; J gene: TRBJ1-5; V gene: TRBV5-8
CDR3 protein: CASSSGLLTGELFF; J gene: TRBJ2-2; V gene: TRBV7-3
CDR3 protein: CASSHRQGKEGEAFF; J gene: TRBJ1-1; V gene: TRBV4-1
CDR3 protein: CASNQRGSEKLFF; J gene: TRBJ1-4; V gene: TRBV5-6
CDR3 protein: CASSLGRHNEQFF; J gene: TRBJ2-1; V gene: TRBV27
CDR3 protein: CASSTLGGTLDNEQFF; J gene: TRBJ2-1; V gene: TRBV19
CDR3 protein: CASSPINHRDSPSGANVLTF; J gene: TRBJ2-6; V gene: TRBV18
CDR3 protein: CASRRQQERAGELFF; J gene: TRBJ2-2; V gene: TRBV2
CDR3 protein: CASRPREMNGYTF; J gene: TRBJ1-2; V gene: TRBV6-5
CDR3 protein: CASSLFDYEQYF; J gene: TRBJ2-7; V gene: TRBV5-8
CDR3 protein: CASSEETTQFSGELFF; J gene: TRBJ2-2; V gene: TRBV25-1
CDR3 protein: CATRLLSGNTIYF; J gene: TRBJ1-3; V gene: TRBV7-9
CDR3 protein: CASSLPSAQQETQYF; J gene: TRBJ2-5; V gene: TRBV7-2
CDR3 protein: CASSLNPDRRNTGELFF; J gene: TRBJ2-2; V gene: TRBV5-1
CDR3 protein: CSVEDESGSGWNEQFF; J gene: TRBJ2-1; V gene: TRBV29-1
CDR3 protein: CASSLHPGNTEAFF; J gene: TRBJ1-1; V gene: TRBV7-2
CDR3 protein: CSVRMTGTYEQYF; J gene: TRBJ2-7; V gene: TRBV29-1
CDR3 protein: CASEEFTGNYGYTF; J gene: TRBJ1-2; V gene: TRBV7-9
CDR3 protein: CASSGYRGTGELFF; J gene: TRBJ2-2; V gene: TRBV25-1
CDR3 protein: CASSLDSPLHF; J gene: TRBJ1-6; V gene: TRBV7-2
CDR3 protein: CASSFHPGLGSRHNEQFF; J gene: TRBJ2-1; V gene: TRBV27
CDR3 protein: CASSEWTSRTQYF; J gene: TRBJ2-3; V gene: TRBV6-1
CDR3 protein: CAWTSTTNEKLFF; J gene: TRBJ1-4; V gene: TRBV30
CDR3 protein: CASSIGPGQETQYF; J gene: TRBJ2-5; V gene: TRBV19
CDR3 protein: CASSLTGISTGELFF; J gene: TRBJ2-2; V gene: TRBV7-9
CDR3 protein: CASSQTGGMETQYF; J gene: TRBJ2-5; V gene: TRBV7-7
CDR3 protein: CASSTTGLSSYEQYF; J gene: TRBJ2-7; V gene: TRBV7-9
CDR3 protein: CASSLVGQGDEQFF; J gene: TRBJ2-1; V gene: TRBV11-3
CDR3 protein: CASMPLDRSNEQYF; J gene: TRBJ2-7; V gene: TRBV7-9
CDR3 protein: CASRGARGRIDTQYF; J gene: TRBJ2-3; V gene: TRBV19
CDR3 protein: CASRTSTEAFF; J gene: TRBJ1-1; V gene: TRBV2
CDR3 protein: CASSLGSYEQYF; J gene: TRBJ2-7; V gene: TRBV28
CDR3 protein: CASSFESPTEAFF; J gene: TRBJ1-1; V gene: TRBV5-1
CDR3 protein: CASSQDLRGSTIYF; J gene: TRBJ1-3; V gene: TRBV4-1
CDR3 protein: CASRRQGLVGEKLFF; J gene: TRBJ1-4; V gene: TRBV6-5
CDR3 protein: CASSLRGGVTGELFF; J gene: TRBJ2-2; V gene: TRBV5-6
CDR3 protein: CASSLGGSSYNEQFF; J gene: TRBJ2-1; V gene: TRBV11-2